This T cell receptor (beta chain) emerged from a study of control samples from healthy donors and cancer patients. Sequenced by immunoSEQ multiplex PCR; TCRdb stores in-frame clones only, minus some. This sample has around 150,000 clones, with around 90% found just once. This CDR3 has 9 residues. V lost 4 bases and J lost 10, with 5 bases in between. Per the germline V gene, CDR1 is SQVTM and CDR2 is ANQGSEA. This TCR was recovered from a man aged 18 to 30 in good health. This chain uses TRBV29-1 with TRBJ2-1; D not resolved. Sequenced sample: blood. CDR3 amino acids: CSVGREQFF. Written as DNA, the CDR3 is TGCAGCGTTGGTAGGGAGCAGTTCTTC.